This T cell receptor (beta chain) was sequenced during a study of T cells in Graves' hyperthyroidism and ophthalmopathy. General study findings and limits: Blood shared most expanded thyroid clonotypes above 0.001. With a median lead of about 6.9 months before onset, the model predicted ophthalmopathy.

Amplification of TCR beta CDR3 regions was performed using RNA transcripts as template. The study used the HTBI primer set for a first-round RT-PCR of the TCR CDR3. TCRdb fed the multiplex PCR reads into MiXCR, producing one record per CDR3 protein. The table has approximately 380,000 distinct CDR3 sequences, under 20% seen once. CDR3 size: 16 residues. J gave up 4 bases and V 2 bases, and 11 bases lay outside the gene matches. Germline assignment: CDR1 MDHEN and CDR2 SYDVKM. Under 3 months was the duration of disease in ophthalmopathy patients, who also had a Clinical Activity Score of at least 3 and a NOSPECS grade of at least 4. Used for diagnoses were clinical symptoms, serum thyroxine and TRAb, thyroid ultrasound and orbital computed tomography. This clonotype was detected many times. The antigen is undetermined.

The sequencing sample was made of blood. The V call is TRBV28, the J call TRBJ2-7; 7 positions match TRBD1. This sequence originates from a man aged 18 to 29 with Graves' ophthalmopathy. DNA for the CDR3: TGTGCCAGCAGTTTAAGACAGGGAAGGTTCATATACGAGCAGTACTTC. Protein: CASSLRQGRFIYEQYF.